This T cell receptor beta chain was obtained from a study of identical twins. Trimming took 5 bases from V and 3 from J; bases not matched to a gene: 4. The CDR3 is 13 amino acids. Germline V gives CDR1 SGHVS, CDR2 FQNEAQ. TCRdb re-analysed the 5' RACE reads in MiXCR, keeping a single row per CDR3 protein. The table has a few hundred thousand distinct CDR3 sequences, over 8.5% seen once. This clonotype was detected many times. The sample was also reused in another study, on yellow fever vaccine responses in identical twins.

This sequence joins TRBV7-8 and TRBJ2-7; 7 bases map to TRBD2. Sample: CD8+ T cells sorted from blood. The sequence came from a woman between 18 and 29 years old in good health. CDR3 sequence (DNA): TGTGCCAGCAGCCCAGAGCGGGGCTACGAGCAGTACTTC. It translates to CASSPERGYEQYF. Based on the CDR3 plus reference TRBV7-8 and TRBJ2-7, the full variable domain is GAGVSQSPRYKVAKRGQDVALRCDPISGHVSLFWYQQALGQGPEFLTYFQNEAQLDKSGLPSDRFFAERPEGSVSTLKIQRTQQEDSAVYLCASSPERGYEQYFGPGTRLTVT.